These 7 T cell receptor beta chains were all obtained from the same sample, sequenced in a study of cytomegalovirus exposure and HLA in healthy donors. The PCR ran on 60 Vbeta and 13 Jbeta primers. Only in-frame clones appear in the TCRdb table, and some are missing; sequencing was by immunoSEQ multiplex PCR. The table lists approximately 200,000 clones, around 79% of them singletons, with roughly 1.5% in the top ten. Sequencing input: PBMCs. The source is a woman in her late teens or twenties in good health and CMV-seronegative.

As concerns this clone: Different DNA sequences within this sample yield the same CDR3. The V and J genes are TRBV28 and TRBJ2-7, with 11 bases fitting TRBD1. Germline CDR1 and CDR2: MDHEN and SYDVKM. V dropped 5 bases and J dropped 2; count of bases not matched to a gene: 2. This CDR3 spans 14 amino acids. The CDR3 bases are TGTGCCAGCAGTCTGGACAGGGGGCCCTACGAGCAGTACTTC. This encodes CASSLDRGPYEQYF.

V and J are TRBV28 and TRBJ1-6, with D possibly TRBD1 on 6 matching bases. V was cut by 6 bases and J by 0 bases, with 12 bases left in between. Germline V gene lookup returns CDR1 MDHEN and CDR2 SYDVKM. The CDR3 runs to 16 residues. The CDR3 is CASRNGQFSYNSPLHF. The CDR3 nucleotides are TGTGCCAGCAGAAATGGACAGTTCTCCTATAATTCACCCCTCCACTTT. The full variable domain, rest sourced from reference TRBV28 and TRBJ1-6, is DVKVTQSSRYLVKRTGEKVFLECVQDMDHENMFWYRQDPGLGLRLIYFSYDVKMKEKGDIPEGYSVSREKKERFSLILESASTNQTSMYLCASRNGQFSYNSPLHFGNGTRLTVT.

J is TRBJ1-1 and V is TRBV19; 8 bases are shared with TRBD1. CDR3 length equals 14 residues. V was pared by 5 bases and J by 11 bases, with 13 bases of the junction left unmatched. Germline V gene sequence: CDR1 LNHDA, CDR2 SQIVND (reference sequence). CDR3 amino acids: CASSWDRNGRLAFF. For the CDR3, the DNA is TGTGCCAGTAGTTGGGACAGGAATGGGCGTTTGGCTTTCTTT.

For this clone: Other DNA sequences in the same sample also yield this CDR3. The chain is built from TRBV6-1 and TRBJ2-3; 12 nucleotides line up with TRBD2. The CDR3 has 16 residues. Germline V gene data show CDR1 as MNHNS and CDR2 as SASEGT. Trimming took 4 bases from V and 1 from J; bases not matched to a gene: 3. CDR3 protein: CASSARLAGGTDTQYF. CDR3 coding DNA: TGTGCCAGCAGTGCGAGACTAGCGGGGGGCACAGATACGCAGTATTTT.

The chain combines TRBV4-2 with TRBJ2-7, with TRBD1 matching over 8 bases. The CDR3 extends over 16 amino acids. The junction had 5 bases not matched to a gene; V was cut back by 1 base and J by 0 bases. Germline lookup yields CDR1 LGHNA and CDR2 YNFKEQ. This CDR3 is CASSQGTGKNSYEQYF. Written as DNA, the CDR3 is TGTGCCAGCAGCCAAGGGACAGGGAAAAACTCCTACGAGCAGTACTTC.

This chain's CDR3 is CASSLQVGGSTDTQYF. The DNA for the CDR3 is TGTGCCAGCAGCTTACAGGTCGGGGGAAGCACAGATACGCAGTATTTT. This chain links TRBV11-3 with TRBJ2-3; maybe TRBD2 (6 bases). The CDR3 is made up of 16 amino acids. CDR1 and CDR2 (germline): SGHNT, YENEEA. Trimming left V 2 bases short and J 0 bases short, with 12 bases between.

The chain is built from TRBV6-5 and TRBJ2-1; 9 nucleotides agree with TRBD2. The CDR3 consists of 15 residues. V lost 6 bases and J lost 4; bases outside the gene matches: 7. Germline assignment: CDR1 MNHEY and CDR2 SVGAGI. The CDR3 DNA sequence: TGTGCCAGCAGCCCTAGCGGGACCACGTACAATGAGCAGTTCTTC. Translated: CASSPSGTTYNEQFF.